Following are 13 T cell receptor beta chains from one sample sequenced in a study of blood T cells in healthy people across ages. A J-beta primer mix and a sample-barcoded 5' primer were used in a second PCR of about 7 to 12 cycles. TCRdb passed the 5' RACE reads through MiXCR, listing each CDR3 protein once. The repertoire holds about 750,000 distinct CDR3 sequences, with about 55% as singletons. What was sequenced was blood. Every receptor here comes from a man older than 75 in good health.

The chain links TRBV24-1 to TRBJ2-1, with 8 nucleotides matching TRBD1. Germline loops: CDR1 KGHDR, CDR2 SFDVKD. CDR3 length: 17 amino acids. Germline trimming cut 4 bases from V and 0 bases from J; bases unmatched to any gene: 7. In DNA, the CDR3 is TGTGCCACCAGTGAACCGACAGGGGCGATCTCCTACAATGAGCAGTTCTTC. Amino acids: CATSEPTGAISYNEQFF.

This chain joins TRBV15 and TRBJ2-7; a possible D gene is TRBD1 (6 bases). CDR3 length equals 15 residues. V gave up 2 bases and J gave up 3 bases, with 14 bases separating them. Germline values: CDR1 LNHNV, CDR2 YYDKDF (reference sequence). The CDR3 bases are TGTGCCACCAGCAGACCCAATGGACAGTTCTACGAGCAGTACTTC. Residues: CATSRPNGQFYEQYF.

The chain couples TRBV28 to TRBJ2-7; D uncertain. The CDR3 length is 13 residues. Germline V CDR1 and CDR2: MDHEN, SYDVKM. V lost 2 bases and J lost 6, with 11 bases in between. CDR3 sequence (DNA): TGTGCCAGCAGTTTAGCTGGGCCCGGCGAGCAGTACTTC. Translated, it gives CASSLAGPGEQYF. Using reference TRBV28 and TRBJ2-7 for the parts outside the CDR3, the full variable domain is DVKVTQSSRYLVKRTGEKVFLECVQDMDHENMFWYRQDPGLGLRLIYFSYDVKMKEKGDIPEGYSVSREKKERFSLILESASTNQTSMYLCASSLAGPGEQYFGPGTRLTVT.

The chain recombines TRBV18 with TRBJ2-1, with D unclear. Germline V gene sequence: CDR1 KGHSH, CDR2 LQKENI. Trimming left V 1 base short and J 1 base short, with 11 bases between. The CDR3 is 16 residues long. This CDR3 reads CASSPRSTTSYNEQFF. CDR3 coding DNA: TGTGCCAGCTCACCACGATCTACCACATCCTACAATGAGCAGTTCTTC.

In its sample, this clonotype was seen once. The gene calls are TRBV11-1 and TRBJ2-7; 11 bases align to TRBD2. The V gene end was trimmed by 3 bases and the J gene end by 2 bases; junction bases not matched to a gene: 9. The germline gives CDR1 SGHAT, CDR2 FQDESV (reference sequence). The CDR3 extends over 17 amino acids. The CDR3 spells CASSLATGTSGPYEQYF. DNA for the CDR3: TGTGCCAGCAGCTTGGCCACCGGGACTAGCGGTCCCTACGAGCAGTACTTC.

The DNA for the CDR3 is TGTGCCAGCCGGTTGACCGGGACTTTGAACTATGGCTACACCTTC. Translation: CASRLTGTLNYGYTF. This chain connects TRBV27 to TRBJ1-2; TRBD1 might be the D (5 bases). V lost 8 bases, J lost 2 bases, and 18 bases lay in between. This CDR3 region has 15 residues. Per germline, CDR1 MNHEY and CDR2 SMNVEV (reference sequence).

This clonotype was observed a handful of times. The gene calls are TRBV29-1 and TRBJ1-2; unclear D gene. CDR3 length: 14 amino acids. Trimming took off 1 base at V and 5 bases at J, with 14 bases between the two ends. Per the germline V gene, CDR1 is SQVTM and CDR2 is ANQGSEA. As DNA, the CDR3 is TGCAGCGTTGAAGCCGGCGCAGAGCTATATGGCTACACCTTC. Protein sequence: CSVEAGAELYGYTF. The full variable domain, completed using reference TRBV29-1 and TRBJ1-2, is SAVISQKPSRDICQRGTSLTIQCQVDSQVTMMFWYRQQPGQSLTLIATANQGSEATYESGFVIDKFPISRPNLTFSTLTVSNMSPEDSSIYLCSVEAGAELYGYTFGSGTRLTVV.

The J gene is TRBJ2-1, the V gene TRBV27; D not certain. Trimming removed 4 bases at V and 0 bases at J, with 7 bases between. Germline V lookup: CDR1 MNHEY, CDR2 SMNVEV (reference sequence). The CDR3 is 14 residues long. Here the CDR3 reads CASSWSLSYNEQFF. The DNA of the CDR3 is TGTGCCAGCAGTTGGAGTCTCTCCTACAATGAGCAGTTCTTC.

On this clonotype itself: Its ends do not fully match the called genes, so a read error is possible. The rearrangement joins TRBV18 to TRBJ2-4, with TRBD2 matching 8 bases. The length of the CDR3 is 18 residues. Germline CDR1 KGHSH, CDR2 LQKENI. The CDR3 nucleotides are TGTGCCTGCTCACCTACCGGGACTAGTGGGGCGTACAAAAACATTCAGTACTTC. Translated: CACSPTGTSGAYKNIQYF.

The rearrangement links TRBV5-5 to TRBJ1-1; D is uncertain. Trimming cost V 4 bases and J 5 bases, with 12 bases left between them. This CDR3 region has 13 residues. Germline V gene data show CDR1 as SGHKS and CDR2 as YYEKEE (reference sequence). The CDR3, as DNA: TGTGCCAGCAGCGTCCTTGGAGTTACTGAAGCTTTCTTT. This codes for CASSVLGVTEAFF.

This clonotype was found once. The chain recombines TRBV20-1 with TRBJ1-4; 7 positions agree with TRBD1. CDR3 length: 14 amino acids. Germline-derived CDR1 and CDR2 are DFQATT and SNEGSKA (reference sequence). Germline trimming cut 6 bases from V and 6 bases from J; bases unmatched to any gene: 10. The CDR3 region is CSAAGQPWDEKLFF. CDR3 DNA sequence: TGCAGTGCCGCGGGACAGCCATGGGATGAAAAACTGTTTTTT.

The count of this clonotype is one. The DNA for the CDR3 is TGCGCCAGCAGCGCCCGGGACAGGGTCCACGAGCAGTACTTC. This codes for CASSARDRVHEQYF. This chain connects TRBV5-1 to TRBJ2-5; 9 bases align to TRBD1. Judging by the DNA end, TRBJ2-7 fits better; the J call may be wrong. There are 14 residues in the CDR3. The germline V gene has CDR1 SGHRS and CDR2 YFSETQ.

This clonotype was observed a handful of times. The V and J genes are TRBV5-1 and TRBJ1-1; D unresolved. CDR3 size: 14 residues. CDR1 is SGHRS, CDR2 YFSETQ, per germline. Trimming removed 4 bases at V and 1 base at J, with 11 bases between. This CDR3 is CASSRNGPNTEAFF. As DNA, the CDR3 is TGCGCCAGCAGCCGCAATGGACCGAACACTGAAGCTTTCTTT.